The rows below give T cell receptor beta chains drawn from one sample of a study of cytomegalovirus exposure and HLA in healthy donors. The method was immunoSEQ multiplex PCR; TCRdb's version includes in-frame clones alone and lacks a portion of them. The listing contains 130,000 or so clones. The sample consisted of PBMCs. The receptors come from a woman aged 40 to 50 in good health and CMV-seropositive. The CDR3 runs from the conserved cysteine through the conserved F or W. The D gene is left open where the match is weak.

TRBJ2-3	TRBV5-1	-	CASSLAGGSDTQYF	TGCGCCAGCAGCTTGGCCGGGGGAAGTGATACGCAGTATTTT
TRBJ2-1	TRBV15	TRBD1	CATSRDPGTGYYNEQFF	TGTGCCACCAGCAGAGATCCTGGGACAGGGTACTACAATGAGCAGTTCTTC
TRBJ2-5	TRBV7-9	-	CASSLARGTETQYF	TGTGCCAGCAGCTTAGCTAGGGGCACAGAGACCCAGTACTTC
TRBJ2-1	TRBV7-6	TRBD2	CASSLVGSGSGAYNEQFF	TGTGCCAGCAGCTTAGTAGGTAGCGGGAGCGGGGCTTACAATGAGCAGTTCTTC
TRBJ2-2	TRBV27	-	CATIGLAGTGELFF	TGTGCCACTATTGGGCTAGCAGGCACCGGGGAGCTGTTTTTT
TRBJ2-7	TRBV29-1	TRBD2	CSVEGRLAGTYEQYF	TGCAGCGTTGAAGGGAGGTTAGCGGGGACCTACGAGCAGTACTTC
TRBJ1-6	TRBV7-2	TRBD1	CASSQRTGAMLALHF	TGTGCCAGCAGCCAAAGGACAGGGGCCATGTTGGCCCTCCACTTT
TRBJ2-1	TRBV4-1	TRBD2	CASSRLAERSSYNEQFF	TGCGCCAGCAGCCGACTAGCGGAAAGGAGCTCCTACAATGAGCAGTTCTTC
TRBJ2-2	TRBV6-1	-	CASIRDSLERGELFF	TGTGCCAGCATCAGAGACTCTCTTGAGCGCGGGGAGCTGTTTTTT
TRBJ1-4	TRBV9	TRBD1	CASSGGAVEKLFF	TGTGCCAGCTCAGGGGGAGCAGTTGAAAAACTGTTTTTT
TRBJ2-7	TRBV10-3	TRBD1	CAISEEGADEQYF	TGTGCCATCAGTGAAGAGGGGGCCGACGAGCAGTACTTC